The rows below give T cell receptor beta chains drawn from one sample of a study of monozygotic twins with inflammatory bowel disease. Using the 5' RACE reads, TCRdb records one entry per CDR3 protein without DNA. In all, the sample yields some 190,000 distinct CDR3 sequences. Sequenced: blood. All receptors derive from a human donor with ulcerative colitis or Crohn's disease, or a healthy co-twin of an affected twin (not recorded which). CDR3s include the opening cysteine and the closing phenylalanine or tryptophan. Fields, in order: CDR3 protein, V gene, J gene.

CASSLTGLATDTQYF,TRBV5-1,TRBJ2-3
CSAVPRGYYEQYF,TRBV20-1,TRBJ2-7
CSAPGTASLWEQFF,TRBV20-1,TRBJ2-1
CASSLEDRGYTF,TRBV5-4,TRBJ1-2
CASSIGGRRTGELFF,TRBV19,TRBJ2-2
CATSDFLRWTSRIYEQYF,TRBV24-1,TRBJ2-7
CASSPRVYEQYF,TRBV12-3/TRBV12-4,TRBJ2-7
CASSSTLGSYNEQFF,TRBV28,TRBJ2-1
CASSYSLGRIYEQYF,TRBV6-5,TRBJ2-7
CASRPTGNYGYTF,TRBV12-3/TRBV12-4,TRBJ1-2
CASSQSTPSSYNEQFF,TRBV4-3,TRBJ2-1
CASSLWTSALEETQYF,TRBV7-9,TRBJ2-5
CASSTGAGPYEQYF,TRBV18,TRBJ2-7
CASSGPAGGEGAFF,TRBV9,TRBJ1-1
CASSSSGISSYEQYF,TRBV28,TRBJ2-7
CASSASSGTEAFF,TRBV19,TRBJ1-1
CASSWEGETQYF,TRBV5-1,TRBJ2-5
CASSSVFSTDTQYF,TRBV2,TRBJ2-3
CAISEGQGPNTEAFF,TRBV10-3,TRBJ1-1
CASSQVLAGGPQNEQFF,TRBV4-1,TRBJ2-1
CASSQLRSRRHFLGNQPQHF,TRBV23-1,TRBJ1-5
CASSLDIRTDTQYF,TRBV5-1,TRBJ2-3
CASSQVGHSLGSYEQYF,TRBV19,TRBJ2-7
CATSDSLSVAGKFNEQFF,TRBV24-1,TRBJ2-1
CASSAGQAEWTQYF,TRBV7-2,TRBJ2-5
CASSQEQAVSPLHF,TRBV4-1,TRBJ1-6
CSANTGGMSYNEQFF,TRBV20-1,TRBJ2-1
CASSPRTSGRRNEQFF,TRBV7-2,TRBJ2-1
CASSQSPGHPSAYNSPLHF,TRBV4-1,TRBJ1-6
CASSAEGADQPQHF,TRBV5-8,TRBJ1-5
CASSTTGTGGDEQYF,TRBV5-1,TRBJ2-7
CASSLGTYSNQPQHF,TRBV7-2,TRBJ1-5
CASSFASSSYNSPLHF,TRBV19,TRBJ1-6
CASSHPKGLAGQSTDTQYF,TRBV4-1,TRBJ2-3
CASSLGGTSNEQFF,TRBV5-4,TRBJ2-1
CASSLGVGSNQPQHF,TRBV5-6,TRBJ1-5
CASSAQGSHEQYF,TRBV27,TRBJ2-7
CASSQRQGRAFF,TRBV6-5,TRBJ1-1
CASSVEGGGLYLFF,TRBV9,TRBJ1-1
CASSPEGGPMLTGELFF,TRBV5-1,TRBJ2-2
CASSRGQRETQYF,TRBV7-9,TRBJ2-5
CAISESGTAAYEQYF,TRBV10-3,TRBJ2-7
CSVELGTDEAFF,TRBV29-1,TRBJ1-1
CASSYMNTQYF,TRBV6-5,TRBJ2-3
CATFLHTGVQFF,TRBV24-1,TRBJ2-1
CASSPDVYEQYF,TRBV7-9,TRBJ2-7
CASSLDPRTQETQYF,TRBV5-1,TRBJ2-5
CASSRLAAGELFF,TRBV12-3/TRBV12-4,TRBJ2-2
CATSDSRASNTGELFF,TRBV24-1,TRBJ2-2